The text below deals with one T cell receptor (beta chain). Germline CDR1 is SEHNR and CDR2 is FQNEAQ (reference sequence). The CDR3 has 15 amino acids. J was trimmed by 6 bases and V by 3 bases; bases with no gene match: 7. The entry originates in a study of neoadjuvant nivolumab and ipilimumab in lung cancer. Here immunoSEQ multiplex PCR was the method, and the copy in TCRdb shows in-frame clones only, minus some. This table holds 19,000 or so clones, 79% found once. The source is an adult with non-small cell lung cancer. Sequences were derived from tumor tissue, sampled after neoadjuvant nivolumab, alone or with ipilimumab, at or shortly before surgery. V usage is TRBV7-9 and J usage is TRBJ2-5, with 10 bases matching TRBD1. The CDR3 bases are TGTGCCAGCAGCTTCCTGACAGGGGGCTTAAAGACCCAGTACTTC. Translation gives CASSFLTGGLKTQYF.